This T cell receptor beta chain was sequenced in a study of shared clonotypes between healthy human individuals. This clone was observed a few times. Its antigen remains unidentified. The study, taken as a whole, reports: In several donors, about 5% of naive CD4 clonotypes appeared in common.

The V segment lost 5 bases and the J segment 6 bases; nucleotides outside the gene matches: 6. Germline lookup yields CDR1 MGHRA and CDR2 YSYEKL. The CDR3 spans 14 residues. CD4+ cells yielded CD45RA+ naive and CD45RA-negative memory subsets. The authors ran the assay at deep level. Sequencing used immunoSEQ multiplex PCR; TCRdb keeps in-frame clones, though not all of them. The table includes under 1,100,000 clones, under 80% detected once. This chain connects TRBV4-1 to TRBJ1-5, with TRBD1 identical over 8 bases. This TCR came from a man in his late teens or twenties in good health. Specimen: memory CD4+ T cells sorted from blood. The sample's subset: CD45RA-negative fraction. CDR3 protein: CASSSDRGVQPQHF. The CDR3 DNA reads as TGCGCCAGCAGCAGCGACAGGGGTGTTCAGCCCCAGCATTTT.